One sample yielded the 17 T cell receptor beta chains listed below, sequenced in a study of fetal regulatory T cell absence and autoimmunity. Using immunoSEQ multiplex PCR, the repertoire was profiled, and TCRdb retains in-frame clones only, with some absent. In the table there are about 95,000 clones, less than 80% of which are singletons. Sequences were obtained from pancreas tissue. These receptors were obtained from a male donor with IPEX syndrome.

The J gene is TRBJ2-3, the V gene TRBV10-3; TRBD2 matches 8 bases. Germline V lookup: CDR1 ENHRY, CDR2 SYGVKD. V lost 6 bases, J lost 0 bases, and 5 bases stayed unmatched. This CDR3 is 15 amino acids long. CDR3 in DNA: TGTGCCATCAGGAGACTAGCGTCTAGCACAGATACGCAGTATTTT. Its protein product is CAIRRLASSTDTQYF.

V and J are TRBV15 and TRBJ1-1; TRBD1 is a possible D gene (5 bases). CDR1 is LNHNV and CDR2 is YYDKDF in the germline V gene (reference sequence). The length of the CDR3 is 18 residues. V was trimmed by 2 bases and J by 1 base, leaving 20 bases between them. The DNA for the CDR3 is TGTGCCACCAGCAGAATTCCCATTTTCAAAGGGGAGAACACTGAAGCTTTCTTT. Encoded protein: CATSRIPIFKGENTEAFF.

The genes are TRBV18 and TRBJ2-7, with TRBD2 identical over 8 bases. Germline V gene data show CDR1 as KGHSH and CDR2 as LQKENI. The CDR3 is 15 residues long. With 3 bases clipped from V and 2 bases from J, the junction kept 6 bases outside the gene matches. CDR3 residues: CASSPPSGFTYEQYF. CDR3 DNA: TGTGCCAGCTCACCTCCTAGCGGGTTCACCTACGAGCAGTACTTC.

This chain joins TRBV7-8 and TRBJ2-7, with no clear D. The V end lost 2 bases, the J end lost 0 bases, and 8 bases lay between the germline ends. This CDR3 comprises 14 residues. Germline values: CDR1 SGHVS, CDR2 FQNEAQ. The CDR3 loop is CASSLSPGSYEQYF. CDR3 DNA sequence: TGTGCCAGCAGCTTATCGCCGGGCTCCTACGAGCAGTACTTC.

V gene TRBV4-1 combines with J gene TRBJ2-7; D perhaps matches TRBD2 (6 bases). Trimming stripped 0 bases from V and 4 bases from J, with 10 bases between. The CDR3 consists of 14 residues. From germline, CDR1 is MGHRA and CDR2 YSYEKL. In DNA form, the CDR3 reads TGCGCCAGCAGCCAAGAGACTAGTTGGTACGAGCAGTACTTC. This codes for CASSQETSWYEQYF.

This chain links TRBV5-1 with TRBJ2-7, with 8 bases fitting TRBD2. CDR1 and CDR2 (germline): SGHRS, YFSETQ. V lost 2 bases to trimming and J lost 7 bases; unmatched junction nucleotides: 8. The CDR3 runs to 14 residues. The CDR3: CASSFAGPGGEQYF. CDR3 coding DNA: TGCGCCAGCAGCTTTGCGGGGCCGGGAGGGGAGCAGTACTTC.

This rearrangement joins TRBV7-6 to TRBJ1-6; D not resolved. V lost 4 bases and J lost 3, with 1 base in between. The CDR3 is 12 residues long. Germline V gene lookup returns CDR1 SGHVS and CDR2 FNYEAQ. DNA of the CDR3: TGTGCCAGCAGCTACTATAATTCACCCCTCCACTTT. Amino acids: CASSYYNSPLHF.

This clone has just a few counts. One end of the junction does not line up with germline, which may come from a read error. The chain combines TRBV6-5 with TRBJ2-7; D remains unclear. Germline V gene sequence: CDR1 MNHEY, CDR2 SVGAGI. CDR3 size: 12 residues. DNA of the CDR3: TGTGCCATCAGTGAGTCGAGTCTCGAGCAGTACTTC. Translating gives CAISESSLEQYF.

The chain joins TRBV7-2 to TRBJ2-1; D unresolved. Per the germline V gene, CDR1 is SGHTA and CDR2 is FQGNSA. CDR3 length: 14 amino acids. Trimming pared 1 base from V and 4 bases from J, leaving 8 bases between. The CDR3 nucleotides are TGTGCCAGCAGCTTAGATCCCCAATACAATGAGCAGTTCTTC. The encoded protein is CASSLDPQYNEQFF.

The chain employs TRBV5-6 and TRBJ1-1; TRBD1 might be the D (5 bases). Germline assignment: CDR1 SGHDT and CDR2 YYEEEE. The CDR3 is made up of 14 amino acids. The ends were cut back, 7 bases at V and 1 base at J, with 14 bases in the middle. For the CDR3, the DNA is TGTGCCAGCTTTGGGACGGAGTCGAACACTGAAGCTTTCTTT. Protein sequence: CASFGTESNTEAFF.

The chain carries TRBV7-9 and TRBJ1-1; TRBD1 matches 7 bases. The length of the CDR3 is 13 residues. V was pared by 4 bases and J by 1 base, with 0 bases of the junction left unmatched. Per the germline V gene, CDR1 is SEHNR and CDR2 is FQNEAQ (reference sequence). As DNA, the CDR3 is TGTGCCAGCAGCTGGACAGGGAACACTGAAGCTTTCTTT. Protein product: CASSWTGNTEAFF.

This clone appeared once. This sequence joins TRBV5-1 and TRBJ1-1; tentative D call: TRBD1 (6 bases). The CDR3 has 14 amino acids. CDR1 is SGHRS, CDR2 YFSETQ, per germline. The germline V and J ends were trimmed by 0 bases and 1 base, with 7 bases remaining between them. The CDR3 DNA reads TGCGCCAGCAGCTTGGCGGGACAGAACACTGAAGCTTTCTTT. Translating it yields CASSLAGQNTEAFF.

The V gene is TRBV5-1, the J gene TRBJ2-5; D gene ambiguous. The V end was cut by 3 bases, the J end by 2 bases, with 2 bases between. Per the germline V gene, CDR1 is SGHRS and CDR2 is YFSETQ. The CDR3 contains 11 residues. CDR3 bases: TGCGCCAGCAGCTCTCAAGAGACCCAGTACTTC. Residues: CASSSQETQYF.

The chain is built from TRBV6-5 and TRBJ2-7, with 7 bases lining up with TRBD1. CDR3 size: 15 residues. The germline V gene encodes CDR1 MNHEY and CDR2 SVGAGI. V gave up 6 bases and J gave up 3 bases; unmatched junction bases: 11. CDR3 sequence (DNA): TGTGCCAGCAGCCAATCCATGACAGGGAACTACGAGCAGTACTTC. As protein: CASSQSMTGNYEQYF.

J is TRBJ1-6 and V is TRBV7-9, with unresolved D. This CDR3 is 13 amino acids long. V was shortened by 0 bases and J by 12 bases, with 9 bases between the two germline ends. Germline V gene data show CDR1 as SEHNR and CDR2 as FQNEAQ (reference sequence). CDR3 sequence (DNA): TGTGCCAGCAGCTTAGCCCAGGATCTACCCCTCCACTTT. Translating gives CASSLAQDLPLHF.

V usage is TRBV5-1 and J usage is TRBJ1-2, with TRBD1 matching over 9 bases. With 3 bases clipped from V and 8 bases from J, the junction kept 8 bases outside the gene matches. CDR3 size: 14 residues. Germline-derived CDR1 and CDR2 are SGHRS and YFSETQ. The CDR3 region is CASSSVQGARGYTF. The CDR3 DNA follows: TGCGCCAGCAGCTCCGTACAGGGGGCGCGAGGCTACACCTTC.

The gene calls are TRBV9 and TRBJ2-3; D may be TRBD2 (6 bases). V was trimmed by 2 bases and J by 1 base, leaving 11 bases between them. The CDR3 has 15 amino acids. Per germline, CDR1 SGDLS and CDR2 YYNGEE. This CDR3 reads CASSVTSSRTDTQYF. In DNA form, the CDR3 reads TGTGCCAGCAGCGTGACTAGTTCCCGCACAGATACGCAGTATTTT.